The present TCR beta chain was sequenced within a study of T-cell memory formation after mild COVID-19. Study results and caveats: Clones shrinking between day 15 and 85 showed a balanced CD4/CD8 split, and those that grew later tilted toward CD4+.

Trimming took off 5 bases at V and 5 bases at J, with 27 bases between the two ends. The CDR3 consists of 18 residues. CDR1 is SGHVS, CDR2 FNYEAQ, per germline. TCRdb processed the 5' RACE reads anew with MiXCR; each CDR3 protein has one entry. Among 300,000 to 400,000 distinct CDR3 sequences listed, 15% were seen once. Concerning this clonotype itself: Its antigen is not known.

This receptor was taken from a man aged 18 to 30 who had mild COVID-19 (a few samples of this study predate the infection). Cell type and time point are not known. The chain employs TRBV7-6 and TRBJ2-5; a weak D match, TRBD2 (6 bases). Sequenced sample: PBMCs or a T cell subset sorted from them (not recorded which). The CDR3 nucleotides are TGTGCCAGCAGCCGGAAACGACTAGGTTTTAAAGGGCGTGAGACCCAGTACTTC. Translated, it gives CASSRKRLGFKGRETQYF.